This T cell receptor (beta chain) comes out of a study of tumor-infiltrating lymphocytes in primary liver carcinoma. Study at large: These patients were men and women whose ages were 30 to 69 years. The number of productive TCRbeta reads per sample ranged from roughly 3.65 to 7.5 million and was similar across tissue types. Whole-study results and caveats: The samples were not sorted (they were bulk), so CD4+ and CD8+ repertoires were not compared.

The investigators made TCR beta cDNA from roughly 0.45 ug total RNA, using a constant-region primer. For TCR beta, libraries were produced by three nested multiplex PCR rounds using slightly modified ARM-PCR. The first two PCR rounds, nine to ten cycles each, used TRBV1-TRBV30 forward primers and a C-beta reverse primer. MiXCR, run by TCRdb on the multiplex PCR reads, gives a single entry per CDR3 protein. The sample consists of over 250,000 distinct CDR3 sequences, about three fifths of them appearing once. This clonotype was found once. Its target is not known. A much bigger clone sits one base away, suggesting this may be a read error. For blood RNA, unsorted whole blood served as the source, and germline DNA was extracted too. V lost 3 bases, J lost 7 bases, and 16 bases lay in between. This CDR3 is 14 amino acids long. CDR1 MNHNS and CDR2 SASEGT come from the germline V gene.

V gene TRBV6-1 combines with J gene TRBJ2-7; D might be TRBD2 (5 bases). This TCR was recovered from a woman aged 30 to 39 with primary liver carcinoma and hepatitis B virus infection. The specimen sequenced was peripheral blood. The DNA of the CDR3 is TGTGCCAGCAGTGAGCGGCAAATGACGGGAGAGCAGTACTTC. Translation gives CASSERQMTGEQYF.